One T cell receptor (beta chain) is described in this entry. Sequencing was performed with immunoSEQ multiplex PCR; in TCRdb, only in-frame clones are kept and a portion is missing. The sample holds 56,000 or so clones, about 88% seen once. Trimming took 0 bases from V and 2 from J, leaving 5 bases between them. The CDR3 loop spans 13 amino acids. In germline, CDR1 is SGHRS, CDR2 YFSETQ. This entry is derived from a study of T cell changes during pregnancy in multiple sclerosis. The TCR was taken from a female donor with multiple sclerosis, enrolled in a pregnancy study. The rearrangement links TRBV5-1 to TRBJ1-2; D gene ambiguous. Sequencing was performed on peripheral blood, taken after pregnancy. The CDR3 bases are TGCGCCAGCAGCTTGGCCGCGAACTATGGCTACACCTTC. Translating gives CASSLAANYGYTF.